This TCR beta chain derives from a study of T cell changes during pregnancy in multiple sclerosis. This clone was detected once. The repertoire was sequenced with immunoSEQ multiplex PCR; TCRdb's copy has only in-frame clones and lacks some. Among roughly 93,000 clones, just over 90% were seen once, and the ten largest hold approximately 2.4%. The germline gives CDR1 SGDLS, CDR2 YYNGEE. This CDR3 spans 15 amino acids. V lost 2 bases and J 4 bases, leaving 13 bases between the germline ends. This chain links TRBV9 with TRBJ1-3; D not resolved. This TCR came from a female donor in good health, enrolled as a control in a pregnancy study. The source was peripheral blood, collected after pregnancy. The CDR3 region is CASSVEGSKGNTIYF. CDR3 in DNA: TGTGCCAGCAGCGTCGAGGGATCGAAGGGAAACACCATATATTTT. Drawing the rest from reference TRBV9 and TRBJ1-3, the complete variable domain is DSGVTQTPKHLITATGQRVTLRCSPRSGDLSVYWYQQSLDQGLQFLIQYYNGEERAKGNILERFSAQQFPDLHSELNLSSLELGDSALYFCASSVEGSKGNTIYFGEGSWLTVV.